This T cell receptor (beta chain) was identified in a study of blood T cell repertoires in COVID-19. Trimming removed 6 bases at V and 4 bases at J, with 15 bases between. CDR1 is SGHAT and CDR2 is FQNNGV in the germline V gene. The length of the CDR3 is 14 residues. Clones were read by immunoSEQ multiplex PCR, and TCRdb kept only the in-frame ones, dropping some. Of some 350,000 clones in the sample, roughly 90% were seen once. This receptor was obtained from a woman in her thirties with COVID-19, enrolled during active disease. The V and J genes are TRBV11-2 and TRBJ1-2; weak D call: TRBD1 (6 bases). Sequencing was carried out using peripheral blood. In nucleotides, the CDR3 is TGTGCCAGCAGAGGTACAGGGATAGCCTATGGCTACACCTTC. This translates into CASRGTGIAYGYTF.